This T cell receptor beta chain was recorded in a study of blood T cell repertoires in COVID-19. As for the study in general: T cells, B-cell-depleted T cells, or PBMCs provided the cDNA or gDNA that served as material.

The germline V and J ends were trimmed by 6 bases and 3 bases, with 11 bases remaining between them. Germline CDR1 and CDR2: LNHDA and SQIVND (reference sequence). This CDR3 contains 13 residues. Assay used: immunoSEQ multiplex PCR; TCRdb lists only in-frame clones, some missing. The data show 70,000 to 85,000 clones, about 86% seen once. This clonotype was sampled from an elderly man with active or convalescent COVID-19. Sequencing input: peripheral blood. The rearrangement joins TRBV19 to TRBJ1-1; tentatively, D is TRBD1 (6 bases). CDR3 loop: CASSQGFYTEAFF. DNA of the CDR3: TGTGCCAGTAGCCAGGGGTTCTACACTGAAGCTTTCTTT.